This T cell receptor beta chain appears in the sequencing data of a study of T-cell memory formation after mild COVID-19. Concerning this clonotype: As yet, its antigen is unknown.

The study's findings and limits: Nothing showed for sure that second-wave clones peaking on day 37 were SARS-CoV-2 specific. Clones that shrank (day 15 to 85) were balanced CD4/CD8, whereas later expanders leaned CD4+.

Amplification by 5'RACE using constant-segment primers produced TCR alpha and TCR beta cDNA libraries that carried sample barcodes and UMIs. MiXCR, applied by TCRdb to the 5' RACE reads, yields one record per CDR3 protein. The sample lists approximately 570,000 distinct CDR3 sequences; roughly 17% were seen once. This receptor was obtained from an adult woman who had mild COVID-19 (a few samples of this study predate the infection). Cell type and time point are not known. Input material: PBMCs or a T cell subset sorted from them (not recorded which).

CDR3 in amino acids: CASSEPDRQETQYF. CDR3 nucleotide sequence: TGTGCCAGCAGTGAGCCGGACAGGCAAGAGACCCAGTACTTC. This chain uses TRBV2 with TRBJ2-5, with 7 bases aligning to TRBD1. The germline gives CDR1 SNHLY, CDR2 FYNNEI. Trimming at V came to 3 bases and at J to 2 bases, leaving 3 bases not matched to a gene. The CDR3 covers 14 residues.